This record looks at one T cell receptor (beta chain) sequence and its context. No antigen is known for it. This specimen comes from a study of T-cell memory formation after mild COVID-19. Study-wide results and caveats: Shrinking CD4+ clones resided mostly in CM and EM, and CD8+ ones in EMRA.

MiXCR, run by TCRdb on the 5' RACE reads, gives a single entry per CDR3 protein. The data hold 200,000 to 250,000 distinct CDR3 sequences, with over 9.5% observed a single time. Trimming removed 6 bases from V and 0 bases from J; junction bases left unmatched: 5. The V gene's germline CDR1 is DFQATT and CDR2 SNEGSKA (reference sequence). The CDR3 is 15 residues long. The source material was PBMCs or a T cell subset sorted from them (not recorded which). The sequence came from a man younger than 35 who had mild COVID-19 (a few samples of this study predate the infection). Cell type and time point are not known. The chain links TRBV20-1 to TRBJ2-6; TRBD2 matches 7 bases. The CDR3 region has the DNA TGCAGTGCACTAGCGTCGAGCTCTGGGGCCAACGTCCTGACTTTC. Its translation is CSALASSSGANVLTF.